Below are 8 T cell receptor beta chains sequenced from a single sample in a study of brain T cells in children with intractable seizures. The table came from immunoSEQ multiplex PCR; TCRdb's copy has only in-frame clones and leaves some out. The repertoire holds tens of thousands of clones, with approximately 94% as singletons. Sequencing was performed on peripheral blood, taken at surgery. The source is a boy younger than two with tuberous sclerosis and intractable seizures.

The CDR3 here is CASSSGQGPYGYTF. In DNA form, the CDR3 reads TGTGCCAGCAGCTCCGGACAGGGCCCCTATGGCTACACCTTC. The V and J genes are TRBV5-4 and TRBJ1-2; 8 bases are shared with TRBD1. The CDR3 contains 14 residues. Trimming removed 3 bases from V and 4 bases from J; junction bases left unmatched: 5. The germline gives CDR1 SGHNT, CDR2 YYREEE (reference sequence).

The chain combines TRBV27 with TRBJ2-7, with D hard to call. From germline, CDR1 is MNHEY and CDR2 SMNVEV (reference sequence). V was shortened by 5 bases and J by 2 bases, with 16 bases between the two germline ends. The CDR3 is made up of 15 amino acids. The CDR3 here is CASSQSSGSPYEQYF. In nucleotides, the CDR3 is TGTGCCAGCAGTCAATCCTCGGGCAGCCCCTACGAGCAGTACTTC.

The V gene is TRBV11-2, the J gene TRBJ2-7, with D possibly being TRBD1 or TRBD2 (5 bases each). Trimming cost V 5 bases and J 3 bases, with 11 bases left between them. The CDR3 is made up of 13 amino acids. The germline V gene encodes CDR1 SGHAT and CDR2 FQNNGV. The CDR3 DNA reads TGTGCCAGCAGCCCCGGGGCTGTCTACGAGCAGTACTTC. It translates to CASSPGAVYEQYF.

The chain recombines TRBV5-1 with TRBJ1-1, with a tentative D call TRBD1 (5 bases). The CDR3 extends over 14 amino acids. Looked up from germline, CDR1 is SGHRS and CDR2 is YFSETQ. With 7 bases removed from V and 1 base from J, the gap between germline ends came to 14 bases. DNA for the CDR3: TGCGCCAGCTCCTGGGGACGGGAGAACACTGAAGCTTTCTTT. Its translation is CASSWGRENTEAFF.

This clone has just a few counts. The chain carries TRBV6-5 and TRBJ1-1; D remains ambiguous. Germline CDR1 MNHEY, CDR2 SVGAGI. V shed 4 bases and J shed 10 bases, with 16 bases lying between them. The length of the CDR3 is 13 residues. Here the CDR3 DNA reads TGTGCCAGCAGTTTTTTGGGTGTCAAGGGAGCTTTCTTT. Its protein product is CASSFLGVKGAFF.

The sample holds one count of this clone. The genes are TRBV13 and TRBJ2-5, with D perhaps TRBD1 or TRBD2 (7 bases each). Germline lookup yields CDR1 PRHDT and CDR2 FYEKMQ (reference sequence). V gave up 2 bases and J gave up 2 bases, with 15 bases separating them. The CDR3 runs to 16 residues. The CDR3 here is CASSLQGGGPQETQYF. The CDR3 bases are TGTGCCAGCAGCTTACAGGGGGGGGGCCCACAAGAGACCCAGTACTTC.

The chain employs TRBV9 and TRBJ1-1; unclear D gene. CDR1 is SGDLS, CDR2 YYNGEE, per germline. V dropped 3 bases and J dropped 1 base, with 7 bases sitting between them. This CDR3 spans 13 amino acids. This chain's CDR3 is CASSAPGNTEAFF. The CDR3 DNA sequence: TGTGCCAGCAGCGCCCCAGGGAACACTGAAGCTTTCTTT.

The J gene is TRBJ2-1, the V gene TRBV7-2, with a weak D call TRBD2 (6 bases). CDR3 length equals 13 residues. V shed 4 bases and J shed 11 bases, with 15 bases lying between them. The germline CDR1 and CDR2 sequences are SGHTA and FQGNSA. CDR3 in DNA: TGTGCCAGCAGCTCCGGACTTCGGACTAAGCAGTTCTTC. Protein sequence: CASSSGLRTKQFF.